These T cell receptor beta chains were read from a single sample in a study of blood T cell repertoires in COVID-19. Method: immunoSEQ multiplex PCR; TCRdb's copy keeps in-frame clones and lacks some. This sample has roughly 52,000 clones, with roughly 87% found just once. Sequencing was performed on peripheral blood. These receptors were taken from a man aged 35-49 years with COVID-19, enrolled during active disease. Both conserved end residues are part of each CDR3. The order of the fields is V gene, clone size, J gene, D gene, CDR3 protein, CDR3 DNA. D genes are given only for firm matches. Clone size is stated in some rows and not others, as once, few, many or a class when expanded.

V: TRBV18
size: -
J: TRBJ2-5
D: -
CDR3: CASSPMASYQETQYF
DNA: TGTGCCAGCTCACCAATGGCTAGCTACCAAGAGACCCAGTACTTC

V: TRBV24-1
size: once
J: TRBJ1-1
D: -
CDR3: CATSEQNMNTEAFF
DNA: TGTGCCACCAGTGAACAGAACATGAACACTGAAGCTTTCTTT

V: TRBV6-2/TRBV6-3
size: -
J: TRBJ2-1
D: -
CDR3: CASSTGSGNEQFF
DNA: TGTGCCAGCAGCACTGGTAGTGGCAATGAGCAGTTCTTC

V: TRBV5-1
size: -
J: TRBJ2-1
D: TRBD2
CDR3: CASSLMAGGSSNEQFF
DNA: TGCGCCAGCAGCTTGATGGCGGGGGGCTCCAGCAATGAGCAGTTCTTC

V: TRBV5-6
size: -
J: TRBJ1-2
D: TRBD1
CDR3: CASSRQGPYGYTF
DNA: TGTGCCAGCAGCCGACAGGGCCCGTATGGCTACACCTTC

V: TRBV19
size: -
J: TRBJ2-3
D: -
CDR3: CASSIRGDTQYF
DNA: TGTGCCAGTAGCATCCGGGGAGATACGCAGTATTTT

V: TRBV2
size: few
J: TRBJ2-7
D: -
CDR3: CASSETSSYEQYF
DNA: TGTGCCAGCAGTGAAACTAGCTCCTACGAGCAGTACTTC

V: TRBV7-2
size: -
J: TRBJ2-2
D: TRBD2
CDR3: CASSLSGIPFGGELFF
DNA: TGTGCCAGCAGCTTAAGCGGGATACCGTTTGGCGGGGAGCTGTTTTTT

V: TRBV28
size: -
J: TRBJ1-1
D: -
CDR3: CASIRGVEAFF
DNA: TGTGCCAGCATCCGCGGTGTGGAAGCTTTCTTT

V: TRBV6-5
size: -
J: TRBJ2-2
D: -
CDR3: CASRESVSGELFF
DNA: TGTGCCAGCAGGGAGTCAGTCTCCGGGGAGCTGTTTTTT